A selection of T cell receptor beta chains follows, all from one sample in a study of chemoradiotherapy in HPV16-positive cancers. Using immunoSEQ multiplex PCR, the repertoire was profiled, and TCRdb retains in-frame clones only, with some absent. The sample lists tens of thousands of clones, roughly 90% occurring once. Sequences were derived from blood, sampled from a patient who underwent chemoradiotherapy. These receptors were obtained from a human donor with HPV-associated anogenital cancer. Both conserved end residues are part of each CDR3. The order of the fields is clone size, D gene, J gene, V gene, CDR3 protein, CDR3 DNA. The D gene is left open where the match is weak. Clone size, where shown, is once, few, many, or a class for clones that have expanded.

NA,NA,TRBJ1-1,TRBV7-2,CASSFPQGRNTEAFF,TGTGCCAGCAGCTTTCCCCAGGGGAGGAACACTGAAGCTTTCTTT
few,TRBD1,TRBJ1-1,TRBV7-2,CASSANPGTGPQVVF,TGTGCCAGCAGCGCAAATCCAGGGACAGGCCCCCAGGTAGTCTTT
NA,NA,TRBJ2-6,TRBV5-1,CASSLGEDSGANVLTF,TGCGCCAGCAGCTTAGGCGAAGACTCTGGGGCCAACGTCCTGACTTTC
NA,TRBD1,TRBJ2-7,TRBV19,CASSLRTGHYEQYF,TGTGCCAGTAGTCTCCGGACAGGTCACTACGAGCAGTACTTC
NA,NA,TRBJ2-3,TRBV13,CASSHRTKTDTQYF,TGTGCCAGCAGCCACCGGACTAAAACAGATACGCAGTATTTT
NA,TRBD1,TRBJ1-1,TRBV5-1,CASSSFDRAAVTEAFF,TGCGCCAGCAGCTCGTTCGACAGGGCGGCTGTCACTGAAGCTTTCTTT
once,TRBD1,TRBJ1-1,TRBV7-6,CASSSSRPGQGAGGTEAFF,TGTGCCAGCAGCTCCTCCAGACCGGGACAGGGGGCAGGCGGGACTGAAGCTTTCTTT
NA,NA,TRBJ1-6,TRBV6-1,CASSETSGRPNSPLHF,TGTGCCAGCAGTGAAACTAGCGGCAGACCCAATTCACCCCTCCACTTT
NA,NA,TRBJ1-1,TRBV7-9,CASSLTANTEAFF,TGTGCCAGCAGCTTGACAGCGAACACTGAAGCTTTCTTT
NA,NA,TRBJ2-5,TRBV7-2,CASSLQARAQETQYF,TGTGCCAGCAGCCTACAGGCCAGGGCCCAAGAGACCCAGTACTTC
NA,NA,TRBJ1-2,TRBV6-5,CASSKPGSYGYTF,TGTGCCAGCAGTAAACCCGGGAGCTATGGCTACACCTTC
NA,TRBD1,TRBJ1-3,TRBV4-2,CASSQRGRVNTIYF,TGTGCCAGCAGCCAAAGGGGGCGAGTAAACACCATATATTTT
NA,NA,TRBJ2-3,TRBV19,CASIGGPEDTQYF,TGTGCCAGTATTGGGGGGCCTGAAGATACGCAGTATTTT
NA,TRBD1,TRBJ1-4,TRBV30,CAWSPRTGKLFF,TGTGCCTGGAGTCCCCGGACAGGAAAACTGTTTTTT
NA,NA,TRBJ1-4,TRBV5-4,CASSIGGGELFF,TGTGCCAGCAGCATAGGGGGTGGAGAACTGTTTTTT
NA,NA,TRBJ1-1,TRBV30,CAWSRTVSNTEAFF,TGTGCCTGGAGTCGGACAGTGTCGAACACTGAAGCTTTCTTT
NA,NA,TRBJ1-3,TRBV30,CACLRVRAGNTIYF,TGTGCCTGCTTAAGGGTACGGGCTGGAAACACCATATATTTT
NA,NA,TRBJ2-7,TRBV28,CASSLGSSYEQYF,TGTGCCAGCAGTTTAGGAAGCTCCTACGAGCAGTACTTC
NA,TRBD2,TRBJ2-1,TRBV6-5,CASSYASGVGEQFF,TGTGCCAGCAGTTATGCTAGCGGGGTCGGTGAGCAGTTCTTC
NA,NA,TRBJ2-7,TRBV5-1,CASSLQGGGSYEQYF,TGCGCCAGCAGCCTCCAGGGGGGAGGATCCTACGAGCAGTACTTC
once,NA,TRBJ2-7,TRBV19,CASSMVGSYEQYF,TGTGCCAGTAGTATGGTGGGGTCGTACGAGCAGTACTTC
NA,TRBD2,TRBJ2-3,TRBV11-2,CASSSRGGDTDTQYF,TGTGCCAGCAGCTCGCGTGGGGGGGACACAGATACGCAGTATTTT
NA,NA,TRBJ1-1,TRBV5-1,CASSPGVGEAFF,TGCGCCAGCAGCCCGGGAGTAGGTGAAGCTTTCTTT
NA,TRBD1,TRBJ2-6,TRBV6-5,CASTYQTGAGANVLTF,TGTGCCAGCACTTACCAGACAGGGGCTGGGGCCAACGTCCTGACTTTC
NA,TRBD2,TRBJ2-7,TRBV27,CASSWASGSREQYF,TGTGCCAGCAGTTGGGCTAGCGGGAGCCGCGAGCAGTACTTC
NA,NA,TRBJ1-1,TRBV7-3,CASSLAGWGSTEAFF,TGTGCCAGCAGCTTAGCAGGGTGGGGTTCGACTGAAGCTTTCTTT
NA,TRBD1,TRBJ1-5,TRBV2,CASSQTGGHQPQHF,TGTGCCAGCAGTCAGACAGGGGGCCATCAGCCCCAGCATTTT
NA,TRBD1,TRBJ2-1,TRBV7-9,CASSLEGQGYNEQFF,TGTGCCAGCAGCTTAGAGGGACAGGGGTACAATGAGCAGTTCTTC
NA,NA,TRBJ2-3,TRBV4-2,CASSPPRGAGDTQYF,TGTGCCAGCAGCCCCCCCCGGGGGGCGGGGGATACGCAGTATTTT
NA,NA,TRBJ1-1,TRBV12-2,CASRPTSFF,TGTGCAAGTCGACCCACAAGTTTCTTT
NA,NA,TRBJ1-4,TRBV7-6,CASSLGGWANEKLFF,TGTGCCAGCAGCTTAGGCGGGTGGGCTAATGAAAAACTGTTTTTT
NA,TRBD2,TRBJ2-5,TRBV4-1,CASSRGQIHGTSGRYQETQYF,TGCGCCAGCAGCCGAGGGCAAATCCACGGGACTAGCGGGAGGTACCAAGAGACCCAGTACTTC
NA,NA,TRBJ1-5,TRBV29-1,CSVVSGDSNQPQHF,TGCAGCGTTGTGTCCGGGGATAGCAATCAGCCCCAGCATTTT
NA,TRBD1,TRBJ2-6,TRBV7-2,CASSLSGTGSGANVLTF,TGTGCCAGCAGCTTATCCGGGACAGGGTCTGGGGCCAACGTCCTGACTTTC
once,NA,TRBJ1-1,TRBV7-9,CASSLGYGKPNTEAFF,TGTGCCAGCAGCTTAGGTTATGGAAAACCGAACACTGAAGCTTTCTTT
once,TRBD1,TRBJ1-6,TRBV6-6,CASTGQVWPLHF,TGTGCCAGCACTGGACAGGTCTGGCCCCTCCACTTT
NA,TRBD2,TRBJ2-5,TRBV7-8,CANSRTSGLETQYF,TGTGCCAACTCCAGGACTAGCGGACTAGAGACCCAGTACTTC
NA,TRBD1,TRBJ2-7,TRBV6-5,CASSLRTGVYEQYF,TGTGCCAGCAGTTTGAGGACAGGTGTATACGAGCAGTACTTC
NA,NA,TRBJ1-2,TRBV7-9,CASSLARGEGYTF,TGTGCCAGCAGCTTAGCCCGGGGAGAAGGCTACACCTTC
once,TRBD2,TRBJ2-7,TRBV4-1,CASSLPTSGSPYEQYF,TGCGCCAGCAGCCTACCGACTAGCGGGAGTCCCTACGAGCAGTACTTC
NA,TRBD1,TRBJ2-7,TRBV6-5,CASRRGQAYEQYF,TGTGCCAGCAGGCGGGGACAGGCCTACGAGCAGTACTTC
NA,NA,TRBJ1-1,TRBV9,CASSGLRGWDTEAFF,TGTGCCAGCAGCGGATTGAGAGGGTGGGACACTGAAGCTTTCTTT
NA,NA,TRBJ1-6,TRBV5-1,CASSLVSGVNSPLHF,TGCGCCAGCAGCTTGGTGTCAGGGGTTAATTCACCCCTCCACTTT
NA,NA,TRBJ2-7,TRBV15,CATSSGTNYEQYF,TGTGCCACCAGCTCTGGGACAAACTACGAGCAGTACTTC
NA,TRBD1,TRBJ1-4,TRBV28,CASSSRTGNEKLFF,TGTGCCAGCAGTTCCCGGACAGGGAATGAAAAACTGTTTTTT
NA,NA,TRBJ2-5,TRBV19,CASIPLSRGREETQYF,TGTGCCAGTATTCCCCTTTCACGGGGGCGTGAAGAGACCCAGTACTTC
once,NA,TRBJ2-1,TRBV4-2,CASSLEGGNEQFF,TGTGCCAGCAGCTTGGAGGGCGGCAATGAGCAGTTCTTC
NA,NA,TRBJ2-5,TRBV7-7,CASSFTGQETQYF,TGTGCTAGCAGCTTCACAGGCCAAGAGACCCAGTACTTC
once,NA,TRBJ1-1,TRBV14,CASSQASAATVSLKAAFF,TGTGCCAGCAGCCAAGCTTCCGCAGCTACAGTGAGTCTGAAAGCGGCTTTCTTT
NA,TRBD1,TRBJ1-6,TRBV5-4,CASSRTGENSPLHF,TGTGCCAGCAGCCGGACAGGGGAAAATTCACCCCTCCACTTT
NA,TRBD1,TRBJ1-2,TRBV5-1,CASSLAGQGLGYGYTF,TGCGCCAGCAGCTTGGCGGGACAGGGACTAGGCTATGGCTACACCTTC
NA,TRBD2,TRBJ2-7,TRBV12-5,CASGLVRLAGVYEQYF,TGTGCTAGTGGTTTGGTACGACTAGCGGGGGTCTACGAGCAGTACTTC